Included here is one T cell receptor beta chain sequence, with context. CDR3 length equals 15 residues. Germline-derived CDR1 and CDR2 are MNHNS and SASEGT. V dropped 1 base and J dropped 8 bases, with 15 bases sitting between them. Only in-frame clones appear in the TCRdb table, and some are missing; sequencing was by immunoSEQ multiplex PCR. Of about 76,000 clones listed, approximately 93% were seen once; the top ten hold more than 2.5%. These data originate in a study of T cell changes during pregnancy in multiple sclerosis. The clonotype was recovered from a female donor with multiple sclerosis, enrolled in a pregnancy study. This material consisted of peripheral blood, taken in the second trimester of pregnancy. This chain connects TRBV6-1 to TRBJ2-4, with D possibly matching TRBD2 (5 bases). The CDR3 loop is CASSEGGKRWYIQYF. The CDR3 nucleotides are TGTGCCAGCAGTGAAGGAGGGAAGCGATGGTACATTCAGTACTTC.